Shown below are 23 T cell receptor beta chains from a single sample sequenced in a study of T cell changes during pregnancy in multiple sclerosis. Repertoires were generated with immunoSEQ multiplex PCR, while TCRdb's copy carries only in-frame clones and drops some. The sample carries 34,000 or so clones, roughly 93% recorded once. The source material was peripheral blood, sampled in the second trimester of pregnancy. Receptors originate from a female donor in good health, enrolled as a control in a pregnancy study.

The chain carries TRBV10-3 and TRBJ1-1; D perhaps matches TRBD1 (5 bases). This CDR3 spans 17 amino acids. Trimming removed 0 bases from V and 0 bases from J, with 14 bases in between. Germline CDR1 reads ENHRY; CDR2 reads SYGVKD. The CDR3 DNA sequence: TGTGCCATCAGTGAGTCGACTCTGGGGCGTATGAACACTGAAGCTTTCTTT. Translation: CAISESTLGRMNTEAFF.

This chain links TRBV7-3 with TRBJ2-1, with D possibly matching TRBD2 (6 bases). The V and J ends lost 5 bases and 6 bases respectively, with 17 bases between them. The germline CDR1 and CDR2 sequences are SGHTA and FQGTGA. There are 15 residues in the CDR3. As DNA, the CDR3 is TGTGCCAGCAGCCCCTCCTCGGGACTCACCAATGAGCAGTTCTTC. Its translation is CASSPSSGLTNEQFF.

This chain connects TRBV28 to TRBJ2-7; 8 positions match TRBD2. With 3 bases clipped from V and 2 bases from J, the junction kept 12 bases outside the gene matches. Germline V CDR1 and CDR2: MDHEN, SYDVKM. This CDR3 is 17 amino acids long. This chain's CDR3 is CASSLIESGSPTYEQYF. The CDR3 DNA sequence: TGTGCCAGCAGTTTGATTGAGAGCGGGAGCCCAACCTACGAGCAGTACTTC.

This chain uses TRBV28 with TRBJ1-2, with 9 bases fitting TRBD1. V gave up 5 bases and J gave up 8 bases; unmatched junction bases: 15. CDR1 MDHEN and CDR2 SYDVKM come from the germline V gene. This CDR3 comprises 16 residues. This CDR3 reads CASSRTGIQGAVGYTF. For the CDR3, the DNA is TGTGCCAGCAGTAGAACCGGGATACAGGGGGCGGTGGGCTACACCTTC.

The chain has TRBV15 and TRBJ1-6, with 11 bases identical to TRBD1. This CDR3 spans 20 amino acids. Germline-derived CDR1 and CDR2 are LNHNV and YYDKDF (reference sequence). Trimming removed 0 bases from V and 0 bases from J; junction bases left unmatched: 7. CDR3 DNA sequence: TGTGCCACCAGCAGAGATTGGGACAGGGGGAAATACTCCTATAATTCACCCCTCCACTTT. Translated, it gives CATSRDWDRGKYSYNSPLHF.

The V call is TRBV13, the J call TRBJ2-3, with TRBD2 matching over 14 bases. The CDR3 loop spans 18 amino acids. The V gene's germline CDR1 is PRHDT and CDR2 FYEKMQ (reference sequence). With 4 bases clipped from V and 5 bases from J, the junction kept 11 bases outside the gene matches. The CDR3: CASSSPTTSGGAGDTQYF. DNA of the CDR3: TGTGCCAGCAGCTCACCTACGACTAGCGGGGGGGCAGGAGATACGCAGTATTTT.

V is TRBV9 and J is TRBJ2-7; TRBD1 agrees at 7 bases. J was trimmed by 5 bases and V by 0 bases; bases with no gene match: 11. CDR3 size: 16 residues. Germline V gene lookup returns CDR1 SGDLS and CDR2 YYNGEE. CDR3 protein: CASSVGEGALSHEQYF. CDR3 DNA: TGTGCCAGCAGCGTAGGAGAGGGGGCCCTTTCCCACGAGCAGTACTTC.

The chain links TRBV7-6 to TRBJ2-7; possibly TRBD1 for D (6 bases). Germline values: CDR1 SGHVS, CDR2 FNYEAQ. V shed 0 bases and J shed 0 bases, with 15 bases lying between them. The CDR3 has 17 amino acids. The CDR3 DNA sequence: TGTGCCAGCAGCTTAGCAGGCTTCGGGACAAGCTCCTACGAGCAGTACTTC. Translation: CASSLAGFGTSSYEQYF.

This clone was recorded once. This chain connects TRBV6-6 to TRBJ1-5, with a possible D match to TRBD1 (6 bases). V was pared by 7 bases and J by 4 bases, with 11 bases between. The CDR3 totals 13 residues. Looked up from germline, CDR1 is MNHNY and CDR2 is SVGAGI (reference sequence). The CDR3 loop reads CASNRAPNQPQHF. The CDR3 DNA is TGTGCCAGCAACAGGGCCCCTAATCAGCCCCAGCATTTT.

As to this clone: The same CDR3 can be traced to other DNA sequences in this sample. V usage is TRBV29-1 and J usage is TRBJ1-1; D not certain. The V and J ends lost 4 bases and 1 base respectively, with 4 bases between them. CDR1 and CDR2 from the germline V gene are SQVTM and ANQGSEA. The CDR3 runs 11 residues. CDR3 DNA sequence: TGCAGCGTTGGGGCGAACACTGAAGCTTTCTTT. It codes for CSVGANTEAFF.

This chain connects TRBV2 to TRBJ2-1; 8 bases align to TRBD2. The CDR3 runs to 14 residues. J gave up 5 bases and V 4 bases, and 4 bases lay outside the gene matches. The germline V gene has CDR1 SNHLY and CDR2 FYNNEI. The CDR3 is CASSGDSGNNEQFF. CDR3 in DNA: TGTGCCAGCAGTGGTGATAGCGGGAACAATGAGCAGTTCTTC. Together with reference TRBV2 and TRBJ2-1, the CDR3 gives the full variable domain: EPEVTQTPSHQVTQMGQEVILRCVPISNHLYFYWYRQILGQKVEFLVSFYNNEISEKSEIFDDQFSVERPDGSNFTLKIRSTKLEDSAMYFCASSGDSGNNEQFFGPGTRLTVL.

This chain links TRBV5-4 with TRBJ1-1; 7 positions match TRBD1. In germline, CDR1 is SGHNT, CDR2 YYREEE (reference sequence). V lost 4 bases and J lost 5; bases outside the gene matches: 8. The length of the CDR3 is 14 residues. DNA for the CDR3: TGTGCCAGCAGCCCTGACAGGGCGGCAACTGAAGCTTTCTTT. It translates to CASSPDRAATEAFF.

The chain joins TRBV11-2 to TRBJ2-5; TRBD2 aligns across 9 bases. The CDR3 length is 17 residues. V trimming: 0 bases; J trimming: 2 bases; junction bases outside the gene matches: 7. Looked up from germline, CDR1 is SGHAT and CDR2 is FQNNGV. The CDR3 loop reads CASSLDLASGVQETQYF. The CDR3 coding sequence is TGTGCCAGCAGCTTAGATCTAGCTAGCGGGGTGCAAGAGACCCAGTACTTC.

This rearrangement joins TRBV4-3 to TRBJ2-1; D is unclear. V lost 0 bases and J 5 bases, leaving 11 bases between the germline ends. This CDR3 region has 15 residues. Germline V gene lookup returns CDR1 LGHNA and CDR2 YSLEER. The CDR3: CASSQDFTENNEQFF. For the CDR3, the DNA is TGCGCCAGCAGCCAAGATTTCACCGAGAACAATGAGCAGTTCTTC.

The chain is built from TRBV4-1 and TRBJ1-4; no firm D call. The V end lost 0 bases, the J end lost 7 bases, and 12 bases lay between the germline ends. This CDR3 is built from 15 residues. Germline CDR1 and CDR2: MGHRA and YSYEKL. The CDR3 protein is CASSQDEAISEKLFF. DNA of the CDR3: TGCGCCAGCAGCCAAGACGAGGCGATATCTGAAAAACTGTTTTTT.

The rearrangement links TRBV5-1 to TRBJ1-1; 8 nucleotides align to TRBD1. The V gene end was trimmed by 5 bases and the J gene end by 6 bases; junction bases not matched to a gene: 9. CDR1 is SGHRS and CDR2 is YFSETQ in the germline V gene. This CDR3 is built from 14 residues. CDR3 nucleotide sequence: TGCGCCAGCAGAGACAGGGGTTCGTCCTCTGAAGCTTTCTTT. It translates to CASRDRGSSSEAFF. Full variable domain (rest looked up from reference TRBV5-1 and TRBJ1-1): KAGVTQTPRYLIKTRGQQVTLSCSPISGHRSVSWYQQTPGQGLQFLFEYFSETQRNKGNFPGRFSGRQFSNSRSEMNVSTLELGDSALYLCASRDRGSSSEAFFGQGTRLTVV.

The chain employs TRBV4-1 and TRBJ1-1; D perhaps matches TRBD1 (5 bases). This CDR3 contains 22 residues. Germline loops: CDR1 MGHRA, CDR2 YSYEKL. V was shortened by 0 bases and J by 0 bases, with 29 bases between the two germline ends. CDR3 sequence reads: CASSQDRVEQASLITMNTEAFF. The CDR3 region has the DNA TGCGCCAGCAGCCAAGATCGCGTCGAACAGGCCTCTCTTATAACTATGAACACTGAAGCTTTCTTT.

The CDR3 bases are TGTGCCAGCAGCTTAGGGGTAGGGGGCAATTCACCCCTCCACTTT. Translated: CASSLGVGGNSPLHF. J is TRBJ1-6 and V is TRBV7-9; TRBD1 matches at 7 bases. This CDR3 has 15 amino acids. Per the germline V gene, CDR1 is SEHNR and CDR2 is FQNEAQ (reference sequence). Trimming at V came to 1 base and at J to 7 bases, leaving 4 bases not matched to a gene.

This clone occurred once. The chain uses TRBV4-1 and TRBJ2-1; TRBD2 aligns across 8 bases. J lost 2 bases, V lost 0 bases, and 3 bases had no gene match. Germline V gene sequence: CDR1 MGHRA, CDR2 YSYEKL. CDR3 size: 16 residues. In DNA, the CDR3 is TGCGCCAGCAGCCAAGAGGCGGGAGGCGCCTACAATGAGCAGTTCTTC. Translating it yields CASSQEAGGAYNEQFF.

This clone was counted a few times. V gene TRBV6-1 combines with J gene TRBJ2-2; 8 nucleotides align to TRBD1. The V gene end was trimmed by 7 bases and the J gene end by 4 bases; junction bases not matched to a gene: 2. The CDR3 contains 13 residues. Germline CDR1 is MNHNS and CDR2 is SASEGT. CDR3 bases: TGTGCCAGCACAGGGGGCCGCACCGGGGAGCTGTTTTTT. Amino acids: CASTGGRTGELFF.

CDR3 residues: CASSLAVETQYF. DNA of the CDR3: TGTGCCAGCAGCTTAGCCGTAGAGACCCAGTACTTC. The genes are TRBV7-9 and TRBJ2-5; D is undetermined. Germline V gene lookup returns CDR1 SEHNR and CDR2 FQNEAQ (reference sequence). Trimming left V 0 bases short and J 4 bases short, with 3 bases between. This CDR3 has 12 amino acids.

The genes are TRBV5-1 and TRBJ2-5; TRBD1 matches 7 bases. The DNA end lines up better with TRBJ2-7; the J call may be wrong. This CDR3 region has 12 residues. CDR1 and CDR2 from the germline V gene are SGHRS and YFSETQ. CDR3: CASGTGVYEQYF. In DNA form, the CDR3 reads TGCGCCAGCGGCACAGGGGTCTACGAGCAGTACTTC.

The genes are TRBV6-1 and TRBJ1-1, with no clear D. The ends were cut back, 5 bases at V and 0 bases at J, with 10 bases in the middle. From germline, CDR1 is MNHNS and CDR2 SASEGT. The CDR3 is 14 residues long. CDR3 loop: CASSPTYMNTEAFF. The CDR3, as DNA: TGTGCCAGCAGTCCTACCTATATGAACACTGAAGCTTTCTTT.